The rows below give T cell receptor beta chains drawn from one sample of a study of CD8 T cells in ankylosing spondylitis. MiXCR, applied by TCRdb to the 5' RACE reads, yields one record per CDR3 protein. The repertoire holds about 540,000 distinct CDR3 sequences, with approximately 11% as singletons. Sample: blood, either unsorted or a sorted T cell fraction (not recorded which). All receptors come from a male donor with ankylosing spondylitis. Both conserved end residues are trimmed from each CDR3.

CDR3 protein: ASTRAGPSNEQF
V gene: TRBV12-3/TRBV12-4
J gene: TRBJ2-1

CDR3 protein: ASSEWNTEAF
V gene: TRBV25-1
J gene: TRBJ1-1

CDR3 protein: ASSSPGTGSYNEQF
V gene: TRBV12-3/TRBV12-4
J gene: TRBJ2-1

CDR3 protein: ASSRKGGSVYEQY
V gene: TRBV27
J gene: TRBJ2-7

CDR3 protein: ASSELGRMNTEAF
V gene: TRBV2
J gene: TRBJ1-1

CDR3 protein: ASSFPAVGEQY
V gene: TRBV5-1
J gene: TRBJ2-7

CDR3 protein: SARRLLAGANEQF
V gene: TRBV20-1
J gene: TRBJ2-1

CDR3 protein: SVASGRPDTQY
V gene: TRBV29-1
J gene: TRBJ2-3

CDR3 protein: SARTPTGFGDSPLH
V gene: TRBV20-1
J gene: TRBJ1-6

CDR3 protein: ASSSQGFSEAF
V gene: TRBV3-1
J gene: TRBJ1-1

CDR3 protein: SAAGTSGTDTQY
V gene: TRBV20-1
J gene: TRBJ2-3

CDR3 protein: ASSLFGPGELF
V gene: TRBV27
J gene: TRBJ2-2

CDR3 protein: ASSLQAGGTDTQY
V gene: TRBV12-3/TRBV12-4
J gene: TRBJ2-3

CDR3 protein: ASSLASGQEAF
V gene: TRBV7-9
J gene: TRBJ1-1

CDR3 protein: ATGTGDSPLH
V gene: TRBV10-3
J gene: TRBJ1-6

CDR3 protein: ASSEVPETGEDEQY
V gene: TRBV2
J gene: TRBJ2-7

CDR3 protein: ASSSGLAEKNIQY
V gene: TRBV6-1
J gene: TRBJ2-4